The source of this TCR beta chain is a study of spatial heterogeneity in lung cancer. Indicated time point: sample taken at primary tumor resection. The germline V and J ends were trimmed by 0 bases and 1 base, with 12 bases remaining between them. The CDR3 runs 16 residues. The V gene's germline CDR1 is LGHDT and CDR2 YNNKEL (reference sequence). MiXCR was run by TCRdb on the 5' RACE reads, yielding one entry per CDR3 protein. The sample holds 4,500 to 7,000 distinct CDR3 sequences, 4.5% to 5.5% seen once. Study-wide results and limits: Expanded intratumoral alpha and beta TCR counts tracked tumor mutation counts.

This clonotype qualifies as medium-sized. Antigen: not known. This beta chain is a stray read from a library made for alpha chains; its abundance is not meaningful. The chain uses TRBV3-1 and TRBJ2-5; possible D gene TRBD2, 6 bases. This sequence was found in a male donor with early-stage non-small cell lung cancer. The starting material was lung tumor tissue, obtained at surgery. The CDR3 here is CASSQDPGGIQETQYF. CDR3 nucleotide sequence: TGTGCCAGCAGCCAAGACCCAGGAGGGATCCAAGAGACCCAGTACTTC.